The 24 T cell receptor beta chains presented below share a single source sample, sequenced in a study of blood T cell repertoires in COVID-19. Generated by immunoSEQ multiplex PCR, the TCRdb table keeps only in-frame clones and is missing some. The sample holds over 250,000 clones, about 88% seen once. Sequencing input: peripheral blood. Receptor source: a human donor with COVID-19, enrolled during active disease. The donor label of this sample is uncertain.

This chain joins TRBV27 and TRBJ2-7, with D tentatively TRBD2 (6 bases). The germline CDR1 and CDR2 sequences are MNHEY and SMNVEV (reference sequence). This CDR3 has 13 residues. The V gene lost 5 bases and the J gene lost 3 bases, with 11 bases spanning the gap. This chain's CDR3 is CASSPGVDYEQYF. The DNA of the CDR3 is TGTGCCAGCAGTCCGGGGGTCGACTACGAGCAGTACTTC.

The rearrangement uses TRBV4-2 and TRBJ2-6, with 10 bases lining up with TRBD1. The V segment lost 5 bases and the J segment 2 bases; nucleotides outside the gene matches: 6. Germline loops: CDR1 LGHNA, CDR2 YNFKEQ. This CDR3 has 17 amino acids. The CDR3 coding sequence is TGTGCCAGCAGCGGGGACAGGGGAGTCGCTGGGGCCAACGTCCTGACTTTC. Protein: CASSGDRGVAGANVLTF.

The chain combines TRBV11-3 with TRBJ2-3; TRBD2 aligns across 8 bases. The germline gives CDR1 SGHNT, CDR2 YENEEA. The J segment lost 3 bases and the V segment lost 1 base, leaving 6 bases of the junction unmatched. This CDR3 is 16 amino acids long. The CDR3 loop is CASSLGPGGGTDTQYF. As DNA, the CDR3 is TGTGCCAGCAGCTTAGGCCCGGGAGGGGGGACAGATACGCAGTATTTT.

V and J are TRBV19 and TRBJ2-7; 10 bases agree with TRBD2. The germline V gene has CDR1 LNHDA and CDR2 SQIVND (reference sequence). V lost 3 bases to trimming and J lost 0 bases; unmatched junction nucleotides: 2. There are 15 residues in the CDR3. The DNA of the CDR3 is TGTGCCAGTAGTATGTCTAGCGGGAGCTCCTACGAGCAGTACTTC. It translates to CASSMSSGSSYEQYF.

The chain joins TRBV30 to TRBJ2-7; 7 bases are a match to TRBD1. J gave up 2 bases and V 7 bases, and 11 bases lay outside the gene matches. Germline V gives CDR1 GTSNPN, CDR2 SVGIG (reference sequence). The CDR3 is 14 amino acids. For the CDR3, the DNA is TGTGCCTCGTCCCGGGACAGTCTAGCCTACGAGCAGTACTTC. Translation gives CASSRDSLAYEQYF.

V usage is TRBV27 and J usage is TRBJ2-7; 7 bases match TRBD1. This CDR3 contains 16 residues. V was pared by 4 bases and J by 4 bases, with 13 bases of the junction left unmatched. Looked up from germline, CDR1 is MNHEY and CDR2 is SMNVEV (reference sequence). CDR3 DNA: TGTGCCAGCAGTTCCCCAGGGGGAGTAGTTTCTTACGAGCAGTACTTC. It is translated as CASSSPGGVVSYEQYF.

The CDR3 sequence: CASSLGERRSAFF. CDR3 in DNA: TGCGCCAGCAGCTTGGGGGAAAGGAGGTCGGCTTTCTTT. The chain uses TRBV5-1 and TRBJ1-1; D gene unclear. The germline V gene encodes CDR1 SGHRS and CDR2 YFSETQ. The CDR3 extends over 13 amino acids. V lost 0 bases and J 11 bases, leaving 14 bases between the germline ends.

As DNA, the CDR3 is TGTGCCAGCAGCGTAGGCCCCGAGTCGAACTATGGCTACACCTTC. Its protein product is CASSVGPESNYGYTF. This sequence joins TRBV9 and TRBJ1-2; D not resolved. V lost 0 bases to trimming and J lost 2 bases, with 11 bases between them. Germline-derived CDR1 and CDR2 are SGDLS and YYNGEE. The CDR3 has 15 residues. The entire variable domain, with the rest obtained from reference TRBV9 and TRBJ1-2, is as follows: DSGVTQTPKHLITATGQRVTLRCSPRSGDLSVYWYQQSLDQGLQFLIQYYNGEERAKGNILERFSAQQFPDLHSELNLSSLELGDSALYFCASSVGPESNYGYTFGSGTRLTVV.

The CDR3 protein is CASSQDTGAIGYTF. DNA for the CDR3: TGTGCCAGCAGCCAAGATACAGGGGCCATAGGCTACACCTTC. The chain couples TRBV3-1 (or the pseudogene TRBV3-2) to TRBJ1-2; 7 nucleotides align to TRBD1. Germline V gene sequence: CDR1 LGHDT, CDR2 YNNKEL (reference sequence). V was pared by 0 bases and J by 8 bases, with 6 bases of the junction left unmatched. The CDR3 extends over 14 amino acids.

This chain joins TRBV6-5 and TRBJ2-7, with D possibly TRBD1 on 6 matching bases. V was trimmed by 9 bases and J by 0 bases, leaving 15 bases between them. This CDR3 is built from 14 residues. The germline V gene has CDR1 MNHEY and CDR2 SVGAGI. CDR3 protein: CASHTRDTSYEQYF. The DNA of the CDR3 is TGTGCCAGTCATACCCGGGACACCTCCTACGAGCAGTACTTC.

The rearrangement joins TRBV19 to TRBJ1-1; possible D gene TRBD1, 6 bases. Trimming pared 1 base from V and 1 base from J, leaving 16 bases between. CDR1 and CDR2 from the germline V gene are LNHDA and SQIVND (reference sequence). The CDR3 is made up of 17 amino acids. The CDR3 nucleotides read TGTGCCAGTAGTATAGGTAGGGGGGGCGCGGGGAACACTGAAGCTTTCTTT. Protein: CASSIGRGGAGNTEAFF.

This chain connects TRBV2 to TRBJ2-1; 9 nucleotides line up with TRBD1. CDR1 is SNHLY and CDR2 is FYNNEI in the germline V gene. The CDR3 extends over 14 amino acids. The trim removed 9 bases at V and 6 bases at J, leaving 9 bases unmatched. CDR3 DNA: TGTGCCAGTGACGACCGGGACAGGGCCAATGAGCAGTTCTTC. It specifies CASDDRDRANEQFF.

The genes are TRBV27 and TRBJ2-1, with 10 bases matching TRBD2. CDR3 length equals 18 residues. The germline V gene has CDR1 MNHEY and CDR2 SMNVEV (reference sequence). V dropped 0 bases and J dropped 8; count of bases not matched to a gene: 13. The CDR3 coding sequence is TGTGCCAGCAGTTTATCGTGGTCTAGCGGGAGCCCCGTGGATGAGCAGTTCTTC. It translates to CASSLSWSSGSPVDEQFF.

This chain joins TRBV5-3 and TRBJ1-5; D is uncertain. TRBV5-3 is identified as an open reading frame with a role that is uncertain. The CDR3 loop spans 12 amino acids. Trimming stripped 4 bases from V and 7 bases from J, with 9 bases between. CDR3 nucleotide sequence: TGTGCCAGAAGCCCCCCCGCGCAGCCCCAGCATTTT. It encodes CARSPPAQPQHF.

This clone has a handful of counts. The chain employs TRBV9 and TRBJ2-6; 13 bases line up with TRBD2. Trimming cost V 6 bases and J 1 base; bases outside gene matches: 10. The CDR3 consists of 19 residues. CDR1 and CDR2 (germline): SGDLS, YYNGEE. The CDR3 region is CASTAYGLAGESGANVLTF. For the CDR3, the DNA is TGTGCCAGCACCGCTTACGGACTAGCGGGAGAATCTGGGGCCAACGTCCTGACTTTC.

The chain has TRBV7-2 and TRBJ2-4, with 12 bases that match TRBD1. V lost 1 base and J lost 7; bases outside the gene matches: 11. The CDR3 sequence is 18 residues long. Germline V gene sequence: CDR1 SGHTA, CDR2 FQGNSA. The CDR3 is CASSLEPSGTGGTNIQYF. The CDR3 DNA is TGTGCCAGCAGCTTAGAACCCTCCGGGACAGGGGGCACGAACATTCAGTACTTC.

The chain carries TRBV18 and TRBJ1-5, with D perhaps matching TRBD1 (5 bases). This CDR3 is 16 amino acids long. Per the germline V gene, CDR1 is KGHSH and CDR2 is LQKENI. The germline V and J ends were trimmed by 5 bases and 3 bases, with 17 bases remaining between them. The CDR3 DNA is TGTGCCAGCTCAGAGGTAGCGGGGACGGTCAATCAGCCCCAGCATTTT. Translation gives CASSEVAGTVNQPQHF.

The V and J genes are TRBV30 and TRBJ2-2, with 8 nucleotides matching TRBD2. V shed 8 bases and J 1 base; nucleotides not matched to a gene: 9. The germline V gene encodes CDR1 GTSNPN and CDR2 SVGIG (reference sequence). The CDR3 is 15 residues long. CDR3 sequence: CARNPGLENTGELFF. Written as DNA, the CDR3 is TGTGCCAGAAATCCGGGACTAGAGAACACCGGGGAGCTGTTTTTT.

The chain uses TRBV5-4 and TRBJ2-3; 8 bases map to TRBD2. The V segment lost 0 bases and the J segment 5 bases; nucleotides outside the gene matches: 8. Per the germline V gene, CDR1 is SGHNT and CDR2 is YYREEE (reference sequence). The CDR3 is 16 amino acids. The CDR3 region is CASSLAIVAGQDTQYF. The CDR3 bases are TGTGCCAGCAGCTTGGCCATCGTAGCGGGACAAGATACGCAGTATTTT. Filled out from reference TRBV5-4 and TRBJ2-3, the complete variable domain reads ETGVTQSPTHLIKTRGQQVTLRCSSQSGHNTVSWYQQALGQGPQFIFQYYREEENGRGNFPPRFSGLQFPNYSSELNVNALELDDSALYLCASSLAIVAGQDTQYFGPGTRLTVL.

The gene calls are TRBV30 and TRBJ1-1; D call uncertain. The length of the CDR3 is 16 residues. Germline CDR1 GTSNPN, CDR2 SVGIG (reference sequence). Trimming removed 1 base from V and 0 bases from J, with 15 bases in between. CDR3: CAWSGLWAALNTEAFF. CDR3 DNA: TGTGCCTGGAGTGGCCTATGGGCAGCCCTGAACACTGAAGCTTTCTTT.

This clone was counted only a few times. CDR3: CASSPRTGTIEETQYF. The DNA of the CDR3 is TGCGCCAGCAGCCCCCGGACAGGGACGATAGAAGAGACCCAGTACTTC. The gene calls are TRBV5-1 and TRBJ2-5; 8 nucleotides align to TRBD1. This CDR3 has 16 amino acids. CDR1 and CDR2 (germline): SGHRS, YFSETQ. V was pared by 4 bases and J by 3 bases, with 11 bases of the junction left unmatched.

CDR3 in DNA: TGTGCCAGCAGTTTAAGGACAGGGATTTTACAGCCCCAGCATTTT. Protein sequence: CASSLRTGILQPQHF. This chain joins TRBV28 and TRBJ1-5; 8 nucleotides agree with TRBD1. This CDR3 contains 15 residues. Germline V CDR1 and CDR2: MDHEN, SYDVKM. Trimming took 2 bases from V and 7 from J; bases not matched to a gene: 7.

The chain is built from TRBV7-2 and TRBJ2-7; D perhaps matches TRBD2 (6 bases). Germline V gene sequence: CDR1 SGHTA, CDR2 FQGNSA. The CDR3 consists of 16 residues. V gave up 5 bases and J gave up 2 bases, with 19 bases separating them. The CDR3 region has the DNA TGTGCCAGCAGCGGGACCGGGACTCCAAAGACCTACGAGCAGTACTTC. Translated: CASSGTGTPKTYEQYF. Variable domain in full (rest from reference TRBV7-2 and TRBJ2-7): GAGVSQSPSNKVTEKGKDVELRCDPISGHTALYWYRQSLGQGLEFLIYFQGNSAPDKSGLPSDRFSAERTGGSVSTLTIQRTQQEDSAVYLCASSGTGTPKTYEQYFGPGTRLTVT.

The CDR3 DNA reads TGTGCCAGCAGCCCTCGTGGAGGCGGGAGGGCCCATGAGCAGTTCTTC. This codes for CASSPRGGGRAHEQFF. J is TRBJ2-1 and V is TRBV9, with 9 bases matching TRBD2. After removal of 4 bases from V and 8 bases from J, the junction contained 13 bases not matched to a gene. Germline CDR1 is SGDLS and CDR2 is YYNGEE. The CDR3 consists of 16 residues.